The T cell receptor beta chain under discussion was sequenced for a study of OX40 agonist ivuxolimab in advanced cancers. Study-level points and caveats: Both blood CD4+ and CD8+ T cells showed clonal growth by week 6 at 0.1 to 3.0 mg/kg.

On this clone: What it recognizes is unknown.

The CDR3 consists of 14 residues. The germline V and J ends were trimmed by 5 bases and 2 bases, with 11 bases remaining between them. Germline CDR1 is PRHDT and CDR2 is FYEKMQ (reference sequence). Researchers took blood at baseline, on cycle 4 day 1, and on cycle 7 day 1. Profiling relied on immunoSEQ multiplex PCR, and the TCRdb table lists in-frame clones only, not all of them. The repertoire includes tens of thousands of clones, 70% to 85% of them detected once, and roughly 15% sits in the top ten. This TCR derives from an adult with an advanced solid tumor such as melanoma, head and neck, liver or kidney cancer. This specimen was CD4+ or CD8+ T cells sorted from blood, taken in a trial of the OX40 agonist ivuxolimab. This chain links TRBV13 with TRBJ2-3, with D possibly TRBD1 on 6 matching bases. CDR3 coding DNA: TGTGCCAGCAGCCCCGGACAGAACACAGATACGCAGTATTTT. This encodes CASSPGQNTDTQYF.